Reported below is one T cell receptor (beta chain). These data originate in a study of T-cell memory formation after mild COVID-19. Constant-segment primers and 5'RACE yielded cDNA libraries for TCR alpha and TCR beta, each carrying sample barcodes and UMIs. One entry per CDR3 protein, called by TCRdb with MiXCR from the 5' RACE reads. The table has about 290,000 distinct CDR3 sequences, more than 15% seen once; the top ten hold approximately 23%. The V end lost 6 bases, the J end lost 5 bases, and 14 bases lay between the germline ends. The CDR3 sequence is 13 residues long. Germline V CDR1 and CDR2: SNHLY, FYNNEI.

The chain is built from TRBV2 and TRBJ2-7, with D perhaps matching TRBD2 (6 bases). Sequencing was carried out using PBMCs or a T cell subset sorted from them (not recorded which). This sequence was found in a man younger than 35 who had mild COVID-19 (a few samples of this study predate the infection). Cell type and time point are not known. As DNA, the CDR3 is TGTGCCAGCAGGTTCGGGGGAGTCCACGAGCAGTACTTC. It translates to CASRFGGVHEQYF.